The rows below give T cell receptor beta chains drawn from one sample of a study of blood T cell repertoires in COVID-19. Produced via immunoSEQ multiplex PCR; TCRdb's table is partial and in-frame only. The sample has 270,000 or so clones; roughly 88% are singletons. Input material: PBMCs or T cells enriched from blood (not recorded which). These receptors were collected from a woman between 40 and 55 years old with acute COVID-19. Both conserved end residues are part of each CDR3. D genes are given only for firm matches. Clone size is given for some rows only: seen once, a few or many times, or a class if the clone is expanded.

size: .; D: .; J: TRBJ1-5; V: TRBV2; CDR3: CASIGGNNQPQHF; DNA: TGTGCCAGCATCGGGGGGAACAATCAGCCCCAGCATTTT
size: .; D: .; J: TRBJ1-2; V: TRBV27; CDR3: CASSLSRAGAGNYGYTF; DNA: TGTGCCAGCAGTCTATCTCGGGCAGGGGCGGGTAACTATGGCTACACCTTC
size: .; D: TRBD1; J: TRBJ2-1; V: TRBV7-3; CDR3: CASTQGAAHDEQFF; DNA: TGTGCCAGCACCCAGGGGGCGGCCCATGATGAGCAGTTCTTC
size: .; D: .; J: TRBJ2-7; V: TRBV19; CDR3: CASNPTGSLSYEQYF; DNA: TGTGCCAGTAACCCGACAGGATCGCTCTCCTACGAGCAGTACTTC
size: .; D: .; J: TRBJ2-7; V: TRBV12-3/TRBV12-4; CDR3: CASSLHSGYEQYF; DNA: TGTGCCAGCAGTTTACACAGCGGATACGAGCAGTACTTC
size: .; D: .; J: TRBJ1-2; V: TRBV6-5; CDR3: CASSYQGTLGYTF; DNA: TGTGCCAGCAGTTATCAGGGAACACTCGGCTACACCTTC
size: .; D: .; J: TRBJ2-3; V: TRBV5-6; CDR3: CASSVTSFRDTQYF; DNA: TGTGCCAGCAGCGTGACTAGTTTCCGAGATACGCAGTATTTT
size: .; D: TRBD1; J: TRBJ1-2; V: TRBV30; CDR3: CAWKGFRDRVRNGYTF; DNA: TGTGCCTGGAAGGGATTCCGGGACAGGGTGCGCAATGGCTACACCTTC
size: .; D: .; J: TRBJ1-6; V: TRBV2; CDR3: CASSALQEGYSPLHF; DNA: TGTGCCAGCAGTGCGCTGCAGGAGGGGTATTCACCCCTCCACTTT
size: .; D: .; J: TRBJ1-2; V: TRBV15; CDR3: CATSRGGDSGYGYTF; DNA: TGTGCCACCAGCAGAGGAGGGGACTCGGGCTATGGCTACACCTTC
size: .; D: TRBD1; J: TRBJ1-1; V: TRBV9; CDR3: CASSPWTGANTEAFF; DNA: TGTGCCAGCAGCCCTTGGACAGGGGCGAACACTGAAGCTTTCTTT
size: .; D: TRBD2; J: TRBJ2-5; V: TRBV7-6; CDR3: CASSFQAGARETQYF; DNA: TGTGCCAGCAGCTTTCAAGCGGGAGCGAGAGAGACCCAGTACTTC
size: once; D: .; J: TRBJ2-2; V: TRBV7-9; CDR3: CASTPIPGELFF; DNA: TGTGCCAGCACCCCAATTCCCGGGGAGCTGTTTTTT
size: .; D: .; J: TRBJ1-2; V: TRBV24-1; CDR3: CATSDLGGGDFNGYTF; DNA: TGTGCCACCAGTGATTTAGGCGGGGGCGATTTCAATGGCTACACCTTC
size: .; D: .; J: TRBJ2-5; V: TRBV9; CDR3: CASSRVGGSETQYF; DNA: TGTGCCAGCAGCCGGGTCGGGGGTTCAGAGACCCAGTACTTC
size: .; D: TRBD2; J: TRBJ2-2; V: TRBV19; CDR3: CASIAAGDTGELFF; DNA: TGTGCCAGTATAGCAGCGGGAGACACCGGGGAGCTGTTTTTT
size: once; D: .; J: TRBJ1-2; V: TRBV28; CDR3: CASSFWTTSNYGYTF; DNA: TGTGCCAGCAGTTTCTGGACAACAAGTAACTATGGCTACACCTTC
size: once; D: .; J: TRBJ1-5; V: TRBV5-5; CDR3: CASSGRGAGLDQPQHF; DNA: TGTGCCAGCAGCGGGAGAGGCGCGGGGCTGGATCAGCCCCAGCATTTT
size: .; D: TRBD1; J: TRBJ2-1; V: TRBV28; CDR3: CASRQGSYNEQFF; DNA: TGTGCCAGTCGACAGGGGTCCTACAATGAGCAGTTCTTC
size: .; D: TRBD2; J: TRBJ2-5; V: TRBV7-6; CDR3: CASSFLAELQETQYF; DNA: TGTGCCAGCAGCTTTCTAGCGGAGCTCCAAGAGACCCAGTACTTC
size: .; D: .; J: TRBJ1-1; V: TRBV5-1; CDR3: CASTIGTPEGTEAFF; DNA: TGCGCCAGCACCATCGGGACTCCGGAGGGCACTGAAGCTTTCTTT
size: few; D: TRBD2; J: TRBJ2-1; V: TRBV4-1; CDR3: CASRFLAGPRSYNEQFF; DNA: TGCGCCAGCAGGTTTCTAGCGGGGCCCCGCTCCTACAATGAGCAGTTCTTC
size: .; D: TRBD2; J: TRBJ2-3; V: TRBV20-1; CDR3: CSANENLAGSLFTDTQYF; DNA: TGCAGTGCTAATGAAAACCTAGCGGGAAGCCTTTTTACAGATACGCAGTATTTT
size: .; D: .; J: TRBJ1-3; V: TRBV10-3; CDR3: CAISPQPTGGENTIYF; DNA: TGTGCCATCAGCCCCCAACCGACAGGAGGTGAAAACACCATATATTTT
size: .; D: TRBD2; J: TRBJ2-1; V: TRBV10-3; CDR3: CAIRRKRERKNEQFF; DNA: TGTGCCATTCGTCGGAAGCGGGAGAGAAAGAATGAGCAGTTCTTC
size: .; D: .; J: TRBJ1-4; V: TRBV4-1; CDR3: CASSQGGAGWEVEKLFF; DNA: TGCGCCAGCAGCCAAGGAGGCGCAGGGTGGGAGGTTGAAAAACTGTTTTTT
size: .; D: TRBD2; J: TRBJ2-3; V: TRBV5-1; CDR3: CASSFTTSGSADTQYF; DNA: TGCGCCAGCAGCTTCACTACGAGCGGGAGTGCAGATACGCAGTATTTT
size: .; D: TRBD2; J: TRBJ2-5; V: TRBV30; CDR3: CAWSVPWEGETQYF; DNA: TGTGCCTGGAGTGTCCCCTGGGAGGGGGAGACCCAGTACTTC
size: .; D: .; J: TRBJ1-5; V: TRBV28; CDR3: CASSTGGARVQPQHF; DNA: TGTGCCAGCAGTACCGGGGGGGCGCGAGTTCAGCCCCAGCATTTT
size: .; D: .; J: TRBJ1-2; V: TRBV29-1; CDR3: CSVEKVGGSGYTF; DNA: TGCAGCGTTGAAAAAGTGGGGGGGAGCGGCTACACCTTC
size: .; D: .; J: TRBJ1-3; V: TRBV19; CDR3: CASSIFGVSGNTIYF; DNA: TGTGCCAGTAGTATCTTTGGAGTCTCTGGAAACACCATATATTTT
size: .; D: .; J: TRBJ2-3; V: TRBV9; CDR3: CASSVRDSTDTQYF; DNA: TGTGCCAGCAGCGTACGGGACTCAACAGATACGCAGTATTTT
size: .; D: .; J: TRBJ1-4; V: TRBV2; CDR3: CASRDQQGFNEKLFF; DNA: TGTGCCAGCAGGGACCAACAGGGCTTTAATGAAAAACTGTTTTTT
size: .; D: TRBD2; J: TRBJ2-1; V: TRBV24-1; CDR3: CATSDLGLADTNNEQFF; DNA: TGTGCCACCAGTGATTTGGGACTAGCGGATACCAACAATGAGCAGTTCTTC
size: .; D: .; J: TRBJ1-3; V: TRBV3-1/TRBV3-2; CDR3: CASSPPLLPRSGNTIYF; DNA: TGTGCCAGCAGCCCCCCGTTACTCCCCCGCTCTGGAAACACCATATATTTT
size: .; D: TRBD1; J: TRBJ1-4; V: TRBV11-2; CDR3: CASSAYRGEATNEKLFF; DNA: TGTGCCAGCAGCGCTTACAGGGGTGAGGCAACTAATGAAAAACTGTTTTTT
size: .; D: TRBD2; J: TRBJ2-5; V: TRBV19; CDR3: CASSIGVSGTIGETQYF; DNA: TGTGCCAGTAGTATCGGGGTTAGCGGGACGATCGGAGAGACCCAGTACTTC
size: .; D: .; J: TRBJ1-3; V: TRBV14; CDR3: CASSQGYSASGNTIYF; DNA: TGTGCCAGCAGCCAAGGATACTCCGCCTCTGGAAACACCATATATTTT
size: .; D: .; J: TRBJ1-2; V: TRBV7-2; CDR3: CASSLRTESNYGYTF; DNA: TGTGCCAGCAGCCTTAGGACAGAAAGTAACTATGGCTACACCTTC
size: .; D: .; J: TRBJ1-2; V: TRBV19; CDR3: CASTVAGGYRYYGYTF; DNA: TGTGCCAGTACAGTCGCTGGGGGCTATAGATACTATGGCTACACCTTC